These T cell receptor beta chains were read from a single sample in a study of monozygotic twins with inflammatory bowel disease. TCRdb reprocessed the 5' RACE reads and stores each CDR3 protein as one record, lacking DNA. This table lists around 210,000 distinct CDR3 sequences. Sequences were obtained from blood. These receptor sequences come from a human donor with ulcerative colitis or Crohn's disease, or a healthy co-twin of an affected twin (not recorded which). The CDR3 runs from the conserved cysteine through the conserved F or W.

v_gene	j_gene	CDR3aa
TRBV6-1	TRBJ1-5	CASSDPGPTESPQHF
TRBV20-1	TRBJ2-7	CSARDSPLSEQYF
TRBV20-1	TRBJ2-6	CSARELAGDYGANVLTF
TRBV12-3/TRBV12-4	TRBJ2-5	CASSMGQAETQYF
TRBV28	TRBJ2-7	CASSFLASGGGQYF
TRBV5-6	TRBJ2-2	CASSTGQLYTGELFF
TRBV7-3	TRBJ1-2	CASSSLGRINYGYTF
TRBV7-9	TRBJ1-3	CASGLYENTIYF
TRBV29-1	TRBJ2-2	CSVSRQGDTGELFF
TRBV29-1	TRBJ2-7	CSVENRGEQYF
TRBV11-1	TRBJ2-3	CASSLPPRLAGGSDTQYF
TRBV30	TRBJ1-1	CAWSWQGYTEAFF
TRBV15	TRBJ1-1	CATSRASGNTEAFF
TRBV25-1	TRBJ2-1	CASSWGRNEQFF
TRBV18	TRBJ2-7	CASSLSTSGSTYEQYF
TRBV5-1	TRBJ2-6	CASSITSGANVLTF
TRBV20-1	TRBJ1-5	CSAFDREGGNQPQHF
TRBV5-6	TRBJ1-1	CASRQGMDTEAFF
TRBV20-1	TRBJ2-3	CSAGGHYTQYF
TRBV5-1	TRBJ2-1	CASSLATGASNEQFF
TRBV3-1	TRBJ1-1	CATRRTDNTEAFF
TRBV20-1	TRBJ2-1	CSARDGGGRNEQFF
TRBV20-1	TRBJ2-6	CSASSDRVSGANVLTF
TRBV20-1	TRBJ2-1	CSAPRGLAGGQGYNEQFF
TRBV13	TRBJ2-4	CASSIDTPVAKNIQYF
TRBV11-2	TRBJ2-5	CASSPRVRGQANQETQYF
TRBV27	TRBJ2-1	CASSWGIQGQEQFF
TRBV15	TRBJ1-5	CATSRGYSNQPQHF
TRBV29-1	TRBJ2-7	CSVFDRGHGEQYF
TRBV6-1	TRBJ2-3	CASSRGRASDTQYF
TRBV6-5	TRBJ2-1	CASSAPQGRQFF
TRBV5-4	TRBJ1-1	CASSPKVDTEAFF
TRBV7-3	TRBJ2-3	CASSSSEGGTQYF
TRBV3-1	TRBJ2-7	CASSRGSLYEQYF
TRBV6-5	TRBJ1-5	CASRGTGSQPQHF
TRBV12-3/TRBV12-4	TRBJ1-1	CASSPGIYTEAFF
TRBV4-2	TRBJ2-1	CASSQDWVGGSSYNEQFF
TRBV6-2/TRBV6-3	TRBJ1-4	CASSSGTAVEEQKLFF
TRBV12-3/TRBV12-4	TRBJ2-3	CASSLTRTDTQYF
TRBV12-3/TRBV12-4	TRBJ1-1	CASKGSTALNTEAFF
TRBV7-2	TRBJ2-1	CASSLGLLAGGVDEQFF
TRBV7-2	TRBJ1-2	CASSLDRLNYGYTF